This T cell receptor (beta chain) was sequenced in a study of CD8 T cells in ankylosing spondylitis. TCRdb called the 5' RACE reads again in MiXCR, with one record for every CDR3 protein. The sample holds just under 350,000 distinct CDR3 sequences; about 15% are singletons and the top ten take roughly 1.1%. This clonotype came up a few times. This CDR3 comprises 13 residues. Germline loops: CDR1 MGHDK, CDR2 SYGVNS. The V end was cut by 6 bases, the J end by 4 bases, with 13 bases between. Sequencing was carried out using blood, either unsorted or a sorted T cell fraction (not recorded which). The sequence was collected from a male donor with ankylosing spondylitis or in good health (not recorded which). This rearrangement joins TRBV25-1 to TRBJ2-7, with D unresolved. Written as DNA, the CDR3 is TGTGCCAGCAGCGCTCAAGTGGGATACGAGCAGTACTTC. It is translated as CASSAQVGYEQYF.